One and the same sample provided the 32 T cell receptor beta chains below, sequenced in a study of blood T cell repertoires in COVID-19. Clones were read by immunoSEQ multiplex PCR, and TCRdb kept only the in-frame ones, dropping some. The sample has 45,000 to 60,000 clones; approximately 80% are singletons. Sequencing input: peripheral blood. The source is a woman over 75 with acute or convalescent COVID-19.

This sequence joins TRBV19 and TRBJ1-2; D may be TRBD1 (5 bases). Trimming cost V 1 base and J 0 bases, with 9 bases left between them. The CDR3 is 15 residues long. The germline V gene has CDR1 LNHDA and CDR2 SQIVND (reference sequence). The DNA for the CDR3 is TGTGCCAGTAGTATAGGAGGAGGGGCTAACTATGGCTACACCTTC. Encoded protein: CASSIGGGANYGYTF.

The table lists this clone with a few counts. The chain employs TRBV10-3 and TRBJ1-1; the match to TRBD1 covers 7 bases. This CDR3 contains 13 residues. Germline-derived CDR1 and CDR2 are ENHRY and SYGVKD. V dropped 6 bases and J dropped 3; count of bases not matched to a gene: 4. The CDR3 DNA follows: TGTGCCATCAGGTTGGGACAGTACACTGAAGCTTTCTTT. Translation: CAIRLGQYTEAFF.

The rearrangement links TRBV14 to TRBJ2-4; 8 nucleotides line up with TRBD1. This CDR3 is 17 amino acids long. Germline-derived CDR1 and CDR2 are SGHDN and FVKESK. V shed 4 bases and J 7 bases; nucleotides not matched to a gene: 15. This CDR3 is CASSPYLGTGGSNIQYF. CDR3 bases: TGTGCCAGCAGCCCCTATCTGGGAACAGGGGGATCGAACATTCAGTACTTC.

The chain is built from TRBV6-1 and TRBJ1-2, with D tentatively TRBD1 (6 bases). The CDR3 runs to 13 residues. The germline V gene encodes CDR1 MNHNS and CDR2 SASEGT. V was clipped by 3 bases and J by 7 bases, with 12 bases between them. CDR3 sequence (DNA): TGTGCCAGCAGTGACAGGGGAGTGAGTGGCTACACCTTC. It yields the protein CASSDRGVSGYTF.

This chain joins TRBV5-1 and TRBJ2-3, with D possibly TRBD1 on 5 matching bases. The CDR3 is 15 residues long. Germline-derived CDR1 and CDR2 are SGHRS and YFSETQ. V was cut by 5 bases and J by 2 bases, with 15 bases left in between. Written as DNA, the CDR3 is TGCGCCAGCAGGGGGCTCGCTACCAACACAGATACGCAGTATTTT. Its protein is CASRGLATNTDTQYF.

The rearrangement links TRBV19 to TRBJ1-5; the D gene is possibly TRBD1 (6 bases). Trimming took 7 bases from V and 4 from J, leaving 17 bases between them. The CDR3 runs to 15 residues. CDR1 is LNHDA and CDR2 is SQIVND in the germline V gene (reference sequence). In nucleotides, the CDR3 is TGTGCCAGTAACCCGGGACAAAAGGCGAATCAGCCCCAGCATTTT. Its protein product is CASNPGQKANQPQHF.

The genes are TRBV14 and TRBJ2-5, with D possibly being TRBD2 (5 bases). The germline V gene encodes CDR1 SGHDN and CDR2 FVKESK. Trimming pared 0 bases from V and 7 bases from J, leaving 12 bases between. The CDR3 extends over 14 amino acids. The CDR3: CASSQDRGRSTQYF. CDR3 bases: TGTGCCAGCAGCCAAGATAGAGGGAGATCGACCCAGTACTTC.

This clone showed up just once. The chain combines TRBV3-1 (or the pseudogene TRBV3-2) with TRBJ1-5; tentatively, D is TRBD1 (6 bases). Germline CDR1 LGHDT, CDR2 YNNKEL (reference sequence). The length of the CDR3 is 14 residues. The V end lost 1 base, the J end lost 2 bases, and 6 bases lay between the germline ends. For the CDR3, the DNA is TGTGCCAGCAGCCAAGCAGGGGGCAATCAGCCCCAGCATTTT. Its translation: CASSQAGGNQPQHF.

The CDR3 DNA follows: TGTGCCAGCAGTGAAAACACGGAGTATGGCTACACCTTC. Encoded protein: CASSENTEYGYTF. V usage is TRBV2 and J usage is TRBJ1-2; D unclear. The CDR3 totals 13 residues. V was clipped by 2 bases and J by 5 bases, with 9 bases between them. Germline CDR1 SNHLY, CDR2 FYNNEI.

This clone was recorded a few times. CDR3 loop: CASSLSGDAEAFF. The DNA of the CDR3 is TGTGCCAGCAGCTTGTCAGGGGATGCTGAAGCTTTCTTT. The J gene is TRBJ1-1, the V gene TRBV5-4, with TRBD1 as a possible D gene (6 bases). Germline CDR1 SGHNT, CDR2 YYREEE (reference sequence). This CDR3 comprises 13 residues. The V end was cut by 1 base, the J end by 6 bases, with 10 bases between.

This clone was counted between two and nine times. CDR3 nucleotide sequence: TGTGCCAGCAGTATCGACCCGGGAAATACTGAAGCTTTCTTT. Its protein product is CASSIDPGNTEAFF. J is TRBJ1-1 and V is TRBV5-4; D unclear. The CDR3 covers 14 residues. V lost 5 bases and J 5 bases, leaving 16 bases between the germline ends. Germline CDR1 is SGHNT and CDR2 is YYREEE (reference sequence).

This chain connects TRBV3-1 (or the pseudogene TRBV3-2) to TRBJ1-1; D not resolved. This CDR3 comprises 12 residues. Germline V gives CDR1 LGHDT, CDR2 YNNKEL (reference sequence). Trimming shortened V by 2 bases and J by 6 bases, and 7 bases separated the two germline ends. The CDR3 coding sequence is TGTGCCAGCAGCCAAACTGCGTCTGAAGCTTTCTTT. Its translation: CASSQTASEAFF.

The J gene is TRBJ2-4, the V gene TRBV4-1; perhaps TRBD2 as D (5 bases). Trimming stripped 2 bases from V and 6 bases from J, with 11 bases between. Germline CDR1 is MGHRA and CDR2 is YSYEKL. The CDR3 loop spans 14 amino acids. The CDR3 DNA is TGCGCCAGCAGCCAACTGGATGCGGGAAACATTCAGTACTTC. The encoded protein is CASSQLDAGNIQYF.

The rearrangement uses TRBV18 and TRBJ1-3, with D hard to call. Germline assignment: CDR1 KGHSH and CDR2 LQKENI. Trimming took off 2 bases at V and 6 bases at J, with 8 bases between the two ends. CDR3 length: 13 amino acids. CDR3 amino acids: CASSPAGSNTIYF. The CDR3 DNA reads TGTGCCAGCTCACCAGCGGGCTCAAACACCATATATTTT.

The chain is built from TRBV5-6 and TRBJ2-3, with D perhaps matching TRBD2 (6 bases). The V end was cut by 4 bases, the J end by 3 bases, with 12 bases between. The CDR3 runs 14 residues. Looked up from germline, CDR1 is SGHDT and CDR2 is YYEEEE. CDR3 DNA sequence: TGTGCCAGCAGCAACGGGAGAAAAACAGATACGCAGTATTTT. This translates into CASSNGRKTDTQYF.

The genes are TRBV7-8 and TRBJ1-5; D not certain. The CDR3 is made up of 12 amino acids. CDR1 SGHVS and CDR2 FQNEAQ come from the germline V gene. V was trimmed by 5 bases and J by 5 bases, leaving 7 bases between them. The CDR3 region is CASSVRDQPQHF. The CDR3 nucleotides read TGTGCCAGCAGCGTCCGGGATCAGCCCCAGCATTTT. Drawing the rest from reference TRBV7-8 and TRBJ1-5, the complete variable domain is GAGVSQSPRYKVAKRGQDVALRCDPISGHVSLFWYQQALGQGPEFLTYFQNEAQLDKSGLPSDRFFAERPEGSVSTLKIQRTQQEDSAVYLCASSVRDQPQHFGDGTRLSIL.

CDR3 amino acids: CASSPQGGNNSPLHF. In DNA, the CDR3 is TGTGCCAGCAGTCCTCAAGGGGGTAATAATTCACCCCTCCACTTT. The chain joins TRBV25-1 to TRBJ1-6; D is possibly TRBD1 (6 bases). Trimming removed 5 bases from V and 5 bases from J, with 13 bases in between. This CDR3 region has 15 residues. Germline V gene data show CDR1 as MGHDK and CDR2 as SYGVNS.

The chain recombines TRBV5-1 with TRBJ2-3, with TRBD1 as a possible D gene (6 bases). This CDR3 spans 15 amino acids. From germline, CDR1 is SGHRS and CDR2 YFSETQ. With 2 bases removed from V and 8 bases from J, the gap between germline ends came to 18 bases. The CDR3 DNA reads as TGCGCCAGCAGCTTACAGGGACCCTCACAGGGTACGCAGTATTTT. Its translation is CASSLQGPSQGTQYF.

The chain links TRBV27 to TRBJ2-1; 13 nucleotides align to TRBD2. Germline V gene data show CDR1 as MNHEY and CDR2 as SMNVEV (reference sequence). V shed 5 bases, J shed 8 bases, and the junction held 9 bases outside the gene matches. This CDR3 has 16 residues. The CDR3 here is CASSAWTSGGFHEQFF. CDR3 nucleotides: TGTGCCAGCAGTGCCTGGACTAGCGGGGGATTCCATGAGCAGTTCTTC.

The gene calls are TRBV10-3 and TRBJ2-1; D is perhaps TRBD2 (6 bases). From germline, CDR1 is ENHRY and CDR2 SYGVKD. The CDR3 is 18 amino acids. V was clipped by 0 bases and J by 3 bases, with 18 bases between them. As DNA, the CDR3 is TGTGCCATCAGTGAGTCGTTGACCCCACGGACTATCTACAATGAGCAGTTCTTC. This gives the protein CAISESLTPRTIYNEQFF.

The chain recombines TRBV2 with TRBJ2-7; TRBD1 matches at 7 bases. V lost 2 bases, J lost 1 base, and 8 bases stayed unmatched. CDR1 and CDR2 from the germline V gene are SNHLY and FYNNEI. The CDR3 covers 16 residues. The CDR3 spells CASSELGQPPSYEQYF. The CDR3 DNA reads TGTGCCAGCAGTGAATTGGGACAGCCGCCTTCCTACGAGCAGTACTTC.

This clone was counted a single time. The chain recombines TRBV25-1 with TRBJ1-4, with 8 positions matching TRBD1. This CDR3 is 14 amino acids long. Looked up from germline, CDR1 is MGHDK and CDR2 is SYGVNS. The J segment lost 4 bases and the V segment lost 3 bases, leaving 1 base of the junction unmatched. CDR3 DNA: TGTGCCAGCAGTGACGGACAGGGTAATGAAAAACTGTTTTTT. Translated: CASSDGQGNEKLFF.

The V and J genes are TRBV9 and TRBJ2-7, with D tentatively TRBD2 (6 bases). V was shortened by 5 bases and J by 7 bases, with 28 bases between the two germline ends. The CDR3 runs to 17 residues. Looked up from germline, CDR1 is SGDLS and CDR2 is YYNGEE. The CDR3 coding sequence is TGTGCCAGCAGACAACATCAAGGGGTAGTGGGAGGAAGGGAGCAGTACTTC. Encoded protein: CASRQHQGVVGGREQYF.

The rearrangement uses TRBV12-3 or TRBV12-4 and TRBJ1-6; D ambiguous. The CDR3 loop spans 13 amino acids. Between the trimmed V and J ends, which lost 6 bases and 9 bases, there was a span of 12 bases. The CDR3 here is CASREGIVSPLHF. The CDR3 DNA reads TGTGCCAGCAGGGAGGGAATAGTTTCACCCCTCCACTTT.

This clone was seen a few times. This CDR3 reads CASRSGQLYEQYF. The DNA of the CDR3 is TGTGCCAGCAGATCGGGACAGCTCTACGAGCAGTACTTC. The chain has TRBV7-9 and TRBJ2-7; 7 bases map to TRBD1. This CDR3 is 13 amino acids long. V gave up 6 bases and J gave up 3 bases; unmatched junction bases: 5. Germline V gene sequence: CDR1 SEHNR, CDR2 FQNEAQ (reference sequence).

This clone came up once. This chain uses TRBV18 with TRBJ1-5; the match to TRBD1 covers 8 bases. After removal of 6 bases from V and 4 bases from J, the junction contained 5 bases not matched to a gene. Germline V gene sequence: CDR1 KGHSH, CDR2 LQKENI. CDR3 length: 14 amino acids. The CDR3 DNA reads as TGTGCCAGCTCCGGGGACAGGACGAATCAGCCCCAGCATTTT. It yields the protein CASSGDRTNQPQHF. The full variable domain, rest sourced from reference TRBV18 and TRBJ1-5, is NAGVMQNPRHLVRRRGQEARLRCSPMKGHSHVYWYRQLPEEGLKFMVYLQKENIIDESGMPKERFSAEFPKEGPSILRIQQVVRGDSAAYFCASSGDRTNQPQHFGDGTRLSIL.

The gene calls are TRBV5-1 and TRBJ1-6; 10 bases match TRBD1. The CDR3 sequence is 16 residues long. Germline CDR1 and CDR2: SGHRS and YFSETQ. V lost 4 bases to trimming and J lost 7 bases; unmatched junction nucleotides: 8. CDR3 amino acids: CASSRGDRGRNSPLHF. The CDR3 bases are TGCGCCAGCAGCCGGGGCGACAGGGGGCGGAATTCACCCCTCCACTTT.

This chain uses TRBV6-1 with TRBJ1-4, with 8 bases fitting TRBD1. J lost 8 bases, V lost 2 bases, and 7 bases had no gene match. The CDR3 extends over 15 amino acids. Germline V gene data show CDR1 as MNHNS and CDR2 as SASEGT. CDR3 region: CASSERRQGKEKLFF. DNA for the CDR3: TGTGCCAGCAGTGAACGGAGACAGGGGAAAGAAAAACTGTTTTTT.

The chain couples TRBV3-1 (or the pseudogene TRBV3-2) to TRBJ2-1; D might be TRBD1 (5 bases). The CDR3 is made up of 16 amino acids. Germline CDR1 LGHDT, CDR2 YNNKEL (reference sequence). Trimming cost V 3 bases and J 4 bases, with 16 bases left between them. The CDR3: CASSQHRDSPYNEQFF. The CDR3, as DNA: TGTGCCAGCAGCCAGCACCGAGACAGCCCGTACAATGAGCAGTTCTTC.

This rearrangement joins TRBV27 to TRBJ1-6; the D is unclear. Germline V lookup: CDR1 MNHEY, CDR2 SMNVEV (reference sequence). The CDR3 is 14 residues long. Trimming took off 5 bases at V and 9 bases at J, with 14 bases between the two ends. The CDR3 reads CASSPYITRSPLHF. DNA for the CDR3: TGTGCCAGCAGTCCTTATATCACGCGTTCACCCCTCCACTTT.

The chain carries TRBV18 and TRBJ2-7, with D perhaps TRBD1 (6 bases). The germline V and J ends were trimmed by 6 bases and 9 bases, with 15 bases remaining between them. Germline V gene lookup returns CDR1 KGHSH and CDR2 LQKENI. This CDR3 contains 12 residues. CDR3 region: CASSHRAGVQYF. CDR3 nucleotides: TGTGCCAGCTCTCACAGGGCCGGGGTGCAGTACTTC.

The chain combines TRBV6-4 with TRBJ2-1; 7 bases match TRBD1. This CDR3 region has 15 residues. The germline V gene encodes CDR1 MRHNA and CDR2 SNTAGT. V dropped 5 bases and J dropped 4; count of bases not matched to a gene: 8. This CDR3 reads CASSPGTAVYNEQFF. CDR3 in DNA: TGTGCCAGCAGTCCCGGGACAGCGGTATACAATGAGCAGTTCTTC.